This TCR beta chain derives from a study of blood T cell repertoires in COVID-19 (dated by TCRdb to 2020 to 2021). Study-level background: Samples covering the acute and convalescent phases of COVID-19 were provided by collaborators in the United States, Italy and Spain. The dataset comprised deeply sampled blood TCRbeta repertoires from subjects exposed to, actively infected with, or recovered from COVID-19. Sample metadata almost always included a de-identified subject ID, COVID-19 status, age in years and sex. The prospective study material was composed of cDNA or gDNA derived from T cells, B-cell-depleted T cells, or PBMCs. The repertoires were released in a freely available public database meant as a resource for research on the immune response to SARS-CoV-2. HLA class I and class II types, where available, came from metadata supplied by the sample provider rather than from assay-based typing. Samples came from the ongoing ImmuneRACE study (first 160 participants) plus 1,254 subjects from 6 global collaborators.

The immunoSEQ Assay, a bias-controlled multiplex PCR, was used to amplify TCRbeta CDR3 regions from genomic DNA. Concerning the study's data processing: Nucleated cell counts per sample were estimated from amplification of reference gene primers within the assay. To quantify the absolute abundance of each unique TCRbeta CDR3 rearrangement, sequence reads were collapsed and filtered. For each sample, productive Simpson clonality was calculated as the square root of Simpson's diversity index across productive rearrangements. Drawn from immuneACCESS, this table holds only the in-frame rearrangements with V and J called that TCRdb kept. Clones are partly lost; checked studies trace under half to an unresolved V gene and leave the rest unexplained. D and trimming were read from the DNA, whereas the V and J calls and clone size are those reported in that table. In this sample the table shows approximately 81,000 clones, roughly 86% of which occur a single time. The ten most abundant clones make up approximately 7% of the sample.

What the research found in general, with its limitations: How much clinical and demographic metadata was included differed by source and by participant, and the metadata was provided uncurated.

This clone was found a few times. The antigen this receptor binds is unknown. The sample holds no much larger clone one base away, and base qualities are not on file. Collaborating institutions collected whole blood in K2EDTA tubes following their own protocols. Collaborator samples were shipped for TCRbeta analysis as frozen whole blood, isolated PBMCs, or DNA extracted from either sample type. V and J are trimmed by 0 bases and 5 bases, and the gene matches miss 5 bases of the junction. From the cysteine through the phenylalanine, the CDR3 covers 15 amino acids. The CDR3 DNA has 45 bases and is translated from base 1. As encoded in the germline V gene (reference sequence), CDR1 is LGHDT while CDR2 is YNNKEL.

The sequenced sample consisted of peripheral blood. This receptor was identified in a human donor in a cohort sampled during active COVID-19. The receptor chain draws on TRBV3-1 (or the pseudogene TRBV3-2) and TRBJ2-3, with 7 middle bases fitting TRBD1. The DNA reads TGTGCCAGCAGCCAAGACCGGACAGGCGTAGATACGCAGTATTTT. The resulting protein is CASSQDRTGVDTQYF.